This T cell receptor (beta chain) emerged from a study of response to subunit inactivated influenza vaccine. TCRdb called the RT-PCR reads again in MiXCR, with one record for every CDR3 protein. The table lists around 570,000 distinct CDR3 sequences, roughly 10% of them singletons. The trim removed 5 bases at V and 5 bases at J, leaving 7 bases unmatched. Germline V gene sequence: CDR1 SGHNT, CDR2 YENEEA. The CDR3 runs 14 residues. These data also featured in a second study, about T cells expressing NK-cell markers. According to that study: The authors generated TCR beta cDNA through 5'RACE template switching with UMIs. In about six donors, dominant NKG2C+ clonotypes were roughly 1.0-8% of CD8+ T cells.

This sample comprised PBMCs from blood, obtained on the day of vaccination. V gene TRBV11-3 combines with J gene TRBJ2-3; 7 bases map to TRBD1. The TCR originated in a man aged 50-59 years who received an inactivated influenza vaccine. DNA of the CDR3: TGTGCCAGCAGCCCAGGGGGATTTGGAGATACGCAGTATTTT. Amino acid sequence: CASSPGGFGDTQYF.